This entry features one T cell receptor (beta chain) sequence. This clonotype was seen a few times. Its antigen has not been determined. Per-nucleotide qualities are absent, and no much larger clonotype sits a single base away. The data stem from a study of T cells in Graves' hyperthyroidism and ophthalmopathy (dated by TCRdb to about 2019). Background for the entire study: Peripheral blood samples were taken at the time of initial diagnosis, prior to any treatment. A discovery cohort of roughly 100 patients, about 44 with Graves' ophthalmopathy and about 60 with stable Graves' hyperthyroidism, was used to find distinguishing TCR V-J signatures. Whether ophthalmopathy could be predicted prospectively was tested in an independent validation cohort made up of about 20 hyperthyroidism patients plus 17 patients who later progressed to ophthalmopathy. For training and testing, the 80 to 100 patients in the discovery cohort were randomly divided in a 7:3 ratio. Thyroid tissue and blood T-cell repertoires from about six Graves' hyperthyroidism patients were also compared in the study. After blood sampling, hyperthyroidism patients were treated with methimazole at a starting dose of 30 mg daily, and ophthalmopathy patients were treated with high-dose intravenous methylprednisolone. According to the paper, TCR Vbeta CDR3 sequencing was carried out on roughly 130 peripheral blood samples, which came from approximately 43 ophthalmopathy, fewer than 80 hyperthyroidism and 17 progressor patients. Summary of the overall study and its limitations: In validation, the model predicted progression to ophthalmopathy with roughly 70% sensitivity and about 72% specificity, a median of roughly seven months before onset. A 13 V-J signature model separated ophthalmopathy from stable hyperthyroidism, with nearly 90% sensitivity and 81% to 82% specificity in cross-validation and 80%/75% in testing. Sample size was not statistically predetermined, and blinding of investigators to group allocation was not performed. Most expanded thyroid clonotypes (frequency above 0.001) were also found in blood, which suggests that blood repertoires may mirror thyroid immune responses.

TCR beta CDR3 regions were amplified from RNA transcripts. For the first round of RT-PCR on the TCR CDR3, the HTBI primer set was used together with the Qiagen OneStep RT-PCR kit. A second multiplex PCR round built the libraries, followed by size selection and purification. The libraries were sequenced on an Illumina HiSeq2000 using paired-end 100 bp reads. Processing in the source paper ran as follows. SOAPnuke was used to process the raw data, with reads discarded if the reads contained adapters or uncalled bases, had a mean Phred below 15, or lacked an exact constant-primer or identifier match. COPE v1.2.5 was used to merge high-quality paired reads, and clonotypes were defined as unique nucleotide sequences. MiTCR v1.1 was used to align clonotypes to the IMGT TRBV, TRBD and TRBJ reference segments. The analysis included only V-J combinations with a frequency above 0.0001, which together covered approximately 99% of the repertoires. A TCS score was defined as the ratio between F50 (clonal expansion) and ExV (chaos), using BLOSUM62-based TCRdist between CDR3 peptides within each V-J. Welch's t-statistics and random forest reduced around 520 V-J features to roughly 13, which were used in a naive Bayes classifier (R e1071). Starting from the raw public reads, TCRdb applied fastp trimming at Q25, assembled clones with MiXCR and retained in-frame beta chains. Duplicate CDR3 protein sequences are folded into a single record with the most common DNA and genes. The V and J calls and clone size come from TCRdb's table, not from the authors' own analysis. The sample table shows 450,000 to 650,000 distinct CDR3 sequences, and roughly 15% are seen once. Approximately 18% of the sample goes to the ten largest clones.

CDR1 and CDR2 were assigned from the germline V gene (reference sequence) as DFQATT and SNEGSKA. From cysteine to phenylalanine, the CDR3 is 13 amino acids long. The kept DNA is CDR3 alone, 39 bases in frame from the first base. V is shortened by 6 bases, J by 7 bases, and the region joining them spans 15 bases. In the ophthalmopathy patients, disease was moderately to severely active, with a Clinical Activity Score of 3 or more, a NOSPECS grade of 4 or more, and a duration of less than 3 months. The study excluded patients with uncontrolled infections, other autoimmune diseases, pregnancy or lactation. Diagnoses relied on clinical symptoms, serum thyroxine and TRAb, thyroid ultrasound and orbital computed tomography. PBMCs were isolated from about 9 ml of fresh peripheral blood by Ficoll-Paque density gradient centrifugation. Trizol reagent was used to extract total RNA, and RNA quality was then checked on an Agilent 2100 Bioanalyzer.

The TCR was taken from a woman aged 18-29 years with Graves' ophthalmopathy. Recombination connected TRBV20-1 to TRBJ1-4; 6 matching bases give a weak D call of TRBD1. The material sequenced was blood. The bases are TGCAGTGCCAAGGGGGGGGCGGGTGAAAAACTGTTTTTT. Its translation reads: CSAKGGAGEKLFF.